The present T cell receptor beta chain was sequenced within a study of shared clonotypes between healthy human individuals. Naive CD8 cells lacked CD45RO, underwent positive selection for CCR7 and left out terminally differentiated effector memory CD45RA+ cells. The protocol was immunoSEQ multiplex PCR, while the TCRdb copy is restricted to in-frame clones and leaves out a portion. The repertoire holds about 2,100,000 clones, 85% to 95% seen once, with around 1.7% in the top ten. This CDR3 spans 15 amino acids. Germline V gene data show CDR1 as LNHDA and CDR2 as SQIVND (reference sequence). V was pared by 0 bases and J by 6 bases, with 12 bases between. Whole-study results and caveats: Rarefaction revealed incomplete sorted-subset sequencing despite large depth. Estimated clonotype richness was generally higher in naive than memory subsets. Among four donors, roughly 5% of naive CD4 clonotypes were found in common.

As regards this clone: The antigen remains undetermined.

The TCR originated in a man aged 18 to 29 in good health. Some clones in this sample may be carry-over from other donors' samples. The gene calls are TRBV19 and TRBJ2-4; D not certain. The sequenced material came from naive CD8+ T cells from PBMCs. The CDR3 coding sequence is TGTGCCAGTAGTATAGACCCTTCAGACGGAAACATTCAGTACTTC. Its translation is CASSIDPSDGNIQYF.